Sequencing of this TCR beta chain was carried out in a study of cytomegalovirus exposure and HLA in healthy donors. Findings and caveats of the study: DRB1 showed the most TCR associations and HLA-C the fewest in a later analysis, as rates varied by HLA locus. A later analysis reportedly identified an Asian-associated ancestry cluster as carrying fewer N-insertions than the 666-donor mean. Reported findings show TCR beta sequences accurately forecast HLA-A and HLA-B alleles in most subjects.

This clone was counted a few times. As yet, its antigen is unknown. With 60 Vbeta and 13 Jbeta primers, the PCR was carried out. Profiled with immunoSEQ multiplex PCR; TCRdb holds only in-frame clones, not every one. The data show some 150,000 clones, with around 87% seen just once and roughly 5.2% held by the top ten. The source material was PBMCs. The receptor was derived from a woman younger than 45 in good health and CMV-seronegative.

This CDR3 reads CASSDSGFSGNTIYF. The CDR3, as DNA: TGTGCCAGCAGCGATTCGGGGTTCTCTGGAAACACCATATATTTT. The chain carries TRBV5-4 and TRBJ1-3; the D is unclear. The CDR3 contains 15 residues. The germline V gene encodes CDR1 SGHNT and CDR2 YYREEE (reference sequence). Trimming pared 4 bases from V and 0 bases from J, leaving 11 bases between.